One and the same sample provided the 17 T cell receptor beta chains below, sequenced in a study of patients and donors after allogeneic stem cell transplantation. Each CDR3 protein is one row after TCRdb ran MiXCR on the RT-PCR reads. The sample carries under 200,000 distinct CDR3 sequences, approximately 28% recorded once. Sample: blood, either unsorted or a sorted T cell fraction (not recorded which). These receptors all stem from a human donor who was either an allogeneic HSCT recipient or a stem cell or donor lymphocyte infusion donor (not recorded which). It is not recorded whose cells these are; they may come from a transplant donor.

This clonotype was counted only a few times. The DNA of the CDR3 is TGTGCCTGGAGACCCGGGGGGACAGTGTTTTTT. Translating it yields CAWRPGGTVFF. V and J are TRBV30 and TRBJ1-4, with 7 bases lining up with TRBD1. CDR3 length: 11 amino acids. Unmatched junction bases numbered 7, after V lost 3 bases and J lost 15 bases. From germline, CDR1 is GTSNPN and CDR2 SVGIG (reference sequence).

Regarding this clonotype: Since a much larger clone is just one base distant, this may be a read error. The chain combines TRBV15 with TRBJ1-1; no firm D call. This CDR3 contains 15 residues. Looked up from germline, CDR1 is LNHNV and CDR2 is YYDKDF (reference sequence). CDR3 amino acids: CATNRERYENTEAFF. CDR3 sequence (DNA): TGTGCCACCAACAGAGAACGTTACGAAAACACTGAAGCTTTCTTT.

V is TRBV7-9 and J is TRBJ2-1; TRBD2 aligns across 9 bases. Germline values: CDR1 SEHNR, CDR2 FQNEAQ (reference sequence). The CDR3 totals 14 residues. Trimming at V came to 5 bases and at J to 8 bases, leaving 7 bases not matched to a gene. The CDR3 loop reads CASSEGTSFDEQFF. In DNA, the CDR3 is TGTGCCAGCAGCGAAGGGACTAGCTTTGATGAGCAGTTCTTC.

This rearrangement joins TRBV20-1 to TRBJ1-2; 10 positions agree with TRBD1. Trimming took 3 bases from V and 5 from J; bases not matched to a gene: 3. The CDR3 contains 13 residues. The V gene's germline CDR1 is DFQATT and CDR2 SNEGSKA (reference sequence). The CDR3 coding sequence is TGCAGTGCTAGCGCGGACAGGGGGTATGGCTACACCTTC. It encodes CSASADRGYGYTF.

This clonotype was detected only a few times. The chain joins TRBV5-6 to TRBJ1-1; D call uncertain. This CDR3 region has 13 residues. Trimming left V 9 bases short and J 4 bases short, with 16 bases between. Germline V gene lookup returns CDR1 SGHDT and CDR2 YYEEEE. In DNA, the CDR3 is TGTGCCACCGGTCGAGTGAGCAGCACTGAAGCTTTCTTT. It codes for CATGRVSSTEAFF.

The chain has TRBV5-1 and TRBJ2-1, with 11 bases identical to TRBD2. Germline trimming cut 4 bases from V and 5 bases from J; bases unmatched to any gene: 5. Germline values: CDR1 SGHRS, CDR2 YFSETQ. CDR3 size: 15 residues. CDR3 bases: TGCGCCAGCAGCCCACTAGCGGGAGTTAACAATGAGCAGTTCTTC. Translating it yields CASSPLAGVNNEQFF.

This clonotype turned up a few times. This chain joins TRBV30 and TRBJ1-4; D might be TRBD1 (5 bases). The CDR3 runs to 14 residues. V was shortened by 4 bases and J by 7 bases, with 16 bases between the two germline ends. Germline V gives CDR1 GTSNPN, CDR2 SVGIG (reference sequence). CDR3 nucleotides: TGTGCCTGGACGATCAGGGTATCGATTGAAAAACTGTTTTTT. It yields the protein CAWTIRVSIEKLFF.

The chain joins TRBV29-1 to TRBJ2-7; TRBD2 agrees at 7 bases. The trim removed 6 bases at V and 0 bases at J, leaving 8 bases unmatched. The CDR3 extends over 14 amino acids. Germline CDR1 is SQVTM and CDR2 is ANQGSEA. CDR3: CSVPRGEPSYEQYF. CDR3 sequence (DNA): TGCAGCGTCCCCCGGGGGGAACCCTCCTACGAGCAGTACTTC.

The V gene is TRBV6-6, the J gene TRBJ2-3; D not certain. V shed 2 bases and J shed 3 bases, with 9 bases lying between them. Looked up from germline, CDR1 is MNHNY and CDR2 is SVGAGI (reference sequence). This CDR3 comprises 14 residues. This CDR3 reads CASSYPSPTDTQYF. The CDR3 coding sequence is TGTGCCAGCAGTTACCCTAGTCCTACAGATACGCAGTATTTT.

In this sample, this clonotype turned up a few times. The chain carries TRBV20-1 and TRBJ2-1; TRBD2 matches 9 bases. This CDR3 is 16 amino acids long. Germline CDR1 DFQATT, CDR2 SNEGSKA (reference sequence). The ends lost 1 base at V and 8 bases at J; junction bases unmatched: 12. The CDR3 sequence is CSARGMELAGFYEQFF. CDR3 in DNA: TGCAGTGCTAGAGGAATGGAGCTAGCGGGATTCTATGAGCAGTTCTTC.

This chain connects TRBV6-2 or TRBV6-3 to TRBJ2-7; 9 nucleotides line up with TRBD2. Germline loops: CDR1 MNHEY, CDR2 SVGEGT. The CDR3 totals 15 residues. Trimming took 7 bases from V and 5 from J; bases not matched to a gene: 12. The CDR3 here is CASTISGRFTHEQYF. The CDR3 DNA reads TGTGCCAGCACCATTAGCGGGAGATTTACCCACGAGCAGTACTTC.

This clonotype occurred a few times. V gene TRBV11-2 combines with J gene TRBJ1-2; 8 bases fit TRBD1. The CDR3 runs 16 residues. V shed 1 base, J shed 4 bases, and the junction held 8 bases outside the gene matches. The V gene's germline CDR1 is SGHAT and CDR2 FQNNGV. The CDR3 protein is CASSLADRAVFYGYTF. The CDR3 DNA reads TGTGCCAGCAGCTTAGCGGACAGGGCTGTTTTCTATGGCTACACCTTC.

This clonotype appeared a few times. This CDR3 is CASSPPGLGYEQYF. The CDR3 DNA follows: TGTGCCAGCTCACCACCGGGACTAGGGTACGAGCAGTACTTC. The chain couples TRBV18 to TRBJ2-7; 8 bases fit TRBD2. CDR3 length: 14 residues. V lost 0 bases to trimming and J lost 4 bases; unmatched junction nucleotides: 2. Germline values: CDR1 KGHSH, CDR2 LQKENI. Full variable domain (missing parts from reference TRBV18 and TRBJ2-7): NAGVMQNPRHLVRRRGQEARLRCSPMKGHSHVYWYRQLPEEGLKFMVYLQKENIIDESGMPKERFSAEFPKEGPSILRIQQVVRGDSAAYFCASSPPGLGYEQYFGPGTRLTVT.

V is TRBV7-2 and J is TRBJ1-1; unclear D gene. Germline CDR1 is SGHTA and CDR2 is FQGNSA. The CDR3 extends over 13 amino acids. V lost 3 bases to trimming and J lost 1 base, with 6 bases between them. CDR3 coding DNA: TGTGCCAGCAGCTTCCAGAGGAACACTGAAGCTTTCTTT. As protein: CASSFQRNTEAFF.

In this sample, this clonotype turned up many times. V usage is TRBV12-3 or TRBV12-4 and J usage is TRBJ1-5; a weak D match, TRBD1 (6 bases). Trimming took off 4 bases at V and 0 bases at J, with 19 bases between the two ends. This CDR3 is 18 amino acids long. CDR3 nucleotides: TGTGCCAGCAGTTCCCGTCCGGGGGGGGCTGATAGCAATCAGCCCCAGCATTTT. Protein product: CASSSRPGGADSNQPQHF.

This clonotype was counted a few times. The chain links TRBV12-3 or TRBV12-4 to TRBJ1-3; maybe TRBD1 (5 bases). V lost 8 bases, J lost 1 base, and 12 bases lay in between. The CDR3 has 14 residues. This CDR3 reads CASPQGPSGNTIYF. The CDR3 DNA sequence: TGTGCCAGCCCCCAGGGCCCTTCTGGAAACACCATATATTTT.

The rearrangement links TRBV27 to TRBJ2-7; no reliable D call. The V and J ends lost 0 bases and 6 bases respectively, with 12 bases between them. From germline, CDR1 is MNHEY and CDR2 SMNVEV (reference sequence). The CDR3 is made up of 14 amino acids. The CDR3 nucleotides are TGTGCCAGCAGTTTATCTGGCCCTTGGAGCGAGCAGTACTTC. This encodes CASSLSGPWSEQYF.